This T cell receptor (beta chain) was identified in a study of blood T cells in healthy people across ages. Background on the study: Through template switching, about one barcoded beta molecule was captured per two T cells, as measured in model experiments.

V lost 6 bases and J lost 2, with 8 bases in between. The CDR3 runs to 12 residues. Germline V CDR1 and CDR2: DFQATT, SNEGSKA (reference sequence). Then a second PCR, running about 7 to 11 cycles, was carried out with a sample-barcoded 5' primer and a J-beta primer mix. TCRdb analysed the 5' RACE reads with MiXCR anew, one entry per CDR3 protein. The sample yields about 780,000 distinct CDR3 sequences, about 47% seen once. This clonotype has a single count. The sequence derives from a man older than 75 in good health. The sequenced material came from blood. The chain joins TRBV20-1 to TRBJ2-1; D gene unclear. Here the CDR3 DNA reads TGCAGTGCCCCCCGCCCCTACAATGAGCAGTTCTTC. It specifies CSAPRPYNEQFF.